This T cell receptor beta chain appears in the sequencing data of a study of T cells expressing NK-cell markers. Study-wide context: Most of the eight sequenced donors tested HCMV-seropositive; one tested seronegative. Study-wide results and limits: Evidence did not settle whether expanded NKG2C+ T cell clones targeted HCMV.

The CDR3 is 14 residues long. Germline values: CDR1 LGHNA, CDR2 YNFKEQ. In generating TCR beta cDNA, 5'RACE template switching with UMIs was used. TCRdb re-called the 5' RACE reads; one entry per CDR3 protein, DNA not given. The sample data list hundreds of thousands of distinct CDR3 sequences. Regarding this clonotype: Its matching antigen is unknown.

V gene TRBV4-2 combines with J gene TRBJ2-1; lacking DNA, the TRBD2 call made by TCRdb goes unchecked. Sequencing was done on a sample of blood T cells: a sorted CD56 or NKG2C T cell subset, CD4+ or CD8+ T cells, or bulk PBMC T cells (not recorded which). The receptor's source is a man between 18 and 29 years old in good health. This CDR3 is CASSHTRGNNEQFF.